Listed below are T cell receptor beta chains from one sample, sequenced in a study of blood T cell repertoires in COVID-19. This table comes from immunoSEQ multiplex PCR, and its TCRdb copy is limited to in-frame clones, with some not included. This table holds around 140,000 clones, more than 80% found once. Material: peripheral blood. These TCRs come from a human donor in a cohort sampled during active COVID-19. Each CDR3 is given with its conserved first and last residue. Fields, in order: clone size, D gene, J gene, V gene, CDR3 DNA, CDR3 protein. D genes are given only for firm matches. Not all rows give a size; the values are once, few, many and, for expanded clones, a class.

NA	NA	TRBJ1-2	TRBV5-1	TGCGCCAGCAGCTTGGCCAGGGGTGACGGCTACACCTTC	CASSLARGDGYTF
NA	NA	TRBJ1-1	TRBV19	TGTGCCAGTAGGAAGGGGGTATTTCTAGTGAACACTGAAGCTTTCTTT	CASRKGVFLVNTEAFF
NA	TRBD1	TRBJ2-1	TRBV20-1	TGCAGTGCTATTGACAGGGGGGTGGGGAATGAGCAGTTCTTC	CSAIDRGVGNEQFF
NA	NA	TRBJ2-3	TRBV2	TGTGCCAGCGCCCGTGCCAGCGGGCGCACAGATACGCAGTATTTT	CASARASGRTDTQYF
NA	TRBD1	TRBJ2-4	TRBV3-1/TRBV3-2	TGTGCCAGCAGCCAAGGGGGACAGCTAGCCAAAAACATTCAGTACTTC	CASSQGGQLAKNIQYF
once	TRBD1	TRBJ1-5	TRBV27	TGTGCCAGCAGTCGGGACAGGGGGAACAATCAGCCCCAGCATTTT	CASSRDRGNNQPQHF
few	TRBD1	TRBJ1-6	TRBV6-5	TGTGCCAGCAGTTTATCCTTAGGGGGCGATTCACCCCTCCACTTT	CASSLSLGGDSPLHF
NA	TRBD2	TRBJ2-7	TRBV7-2	TGTGCCAGCAGCTTAGTGTTAGCGGGCGGGGGCGAGCAGTACTTC	CASSLVLAGGGEQYF
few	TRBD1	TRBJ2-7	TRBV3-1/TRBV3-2	TGTGCCAGCAGCCATGGCGGAACAGGGGTCTACGAGCAGTACTTC	CASSHGGTGVYEQYF
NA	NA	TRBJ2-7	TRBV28	TGTGCCAGCAGGGGACAAACCTACGAGCAGTACTTC	CASRGQTYEQYF
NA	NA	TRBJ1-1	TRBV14	TGTGCCAGCAGCCCTTCCTCAGGGGCTGAAGCTTTCTTT	CASSPSSGAEAFF
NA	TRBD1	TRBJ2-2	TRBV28	TGTGCCAGCTACTTACGAGGGACAGGGACCGGGGAGCTGTTTTTT	CASYLRGTGTGELFF
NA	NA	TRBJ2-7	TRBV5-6	TGTGCCAGCAGCTTGACAGGGAGCAAAGTCTACGAGCAGTACTTC	CASSLTGSKVYEQYF
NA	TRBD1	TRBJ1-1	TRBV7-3	TGTGCCAGCGGCCCGGGACAGGGGGCGGGTGGTACTGAAGCTTTCTTT	CASGPGQGAGGTEAFF
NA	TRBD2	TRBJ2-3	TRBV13	TGTGCCAGCAGCACCCTCTCGGGACTAAGCGCAGATACGCAGTATTTT	CASSTLSGLSADTQYF
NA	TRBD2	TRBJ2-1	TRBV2	TGTGCCAGCAGTGAGTCCAGCGGGAGAGTTTATAAGTTCTTC	CASSESSGRVYKFF
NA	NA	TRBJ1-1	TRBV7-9	TGTGCCAGCAGCCCACCACCGCAGGGGCTTGGCACTGAAGCTTTCTTT	CASSPPPQGLGTEAFF
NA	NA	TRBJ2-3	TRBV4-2	TGTGCCAGCAGCCAGGGCCACCCCGGCCTTGGCACAGATACGCAGTATTTT	CASSQGHPGLGTDTQYF
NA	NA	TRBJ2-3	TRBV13	TGTGCCAGCAGCGTCCCTAGCACAGATACGCAGTATTTT	CASSVPSTDTQYF
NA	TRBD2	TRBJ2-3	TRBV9	TGTGCCAGCAGCCCGATAGGACTAGCGGTTAGCACAGATACGCAGTATTTT	CASSPIGLAVSTDTQYF
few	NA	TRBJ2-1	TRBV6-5	TGTGCCAGCAGTACGGGAAACAATGAGCAGTTCTTC	CASSTGNNEQFF
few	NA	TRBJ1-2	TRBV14	TGTGCCAGCAGCCAAGGGCAGGGGCGAAGCTATGGCTACACCTTC	CASSQGQGRSYGYTF
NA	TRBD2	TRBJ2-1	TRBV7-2	TGTGCCAGCAGCTTACGGGGGGAGGATGAGCAGTTCTTC	CASSLRGEDEQFF
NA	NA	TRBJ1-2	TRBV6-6	TGTGCCAGCAGTTACAACGGACAGACTAACTATGGCTACACCTTC	CASSYNGQTNYGYTF
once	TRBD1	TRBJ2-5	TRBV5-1	TGCGCCAGCAGCTTAGGGACAGAACAAGAGACCCAGTACTTC	CASSLGTEQETQYF
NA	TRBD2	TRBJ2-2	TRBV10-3	TGTGCCATCAGCCCATCTAGCGGGAGACGGGTCGCCGGGGAGCTGTTTTTT	CAISPSSGRRVAGELFF
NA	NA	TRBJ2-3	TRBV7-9	TGTGCCAGCAGCATCGACAGAACTAGCACAGATACGCAGTATTTT	CASSIDRTSTDTQYF
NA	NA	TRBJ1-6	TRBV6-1	TGTGCCAGCAGTGAGTCGTCCGGTCTGAGCTCCTATAATTCACCCCTCCACTTT	CASSESSGLSSYNSPLHF
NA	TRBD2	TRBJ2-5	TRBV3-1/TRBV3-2	TGTGCCAGCAGTCGTCCAACTAGCGGGAGCGAGACCCAGTACTTC	CASSRPTSGSETQYF
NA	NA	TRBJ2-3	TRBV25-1	TGTGCCACCCGACAGTCTAGCACAGATACGCAGTATTTT	CATRQSSTDTQYF
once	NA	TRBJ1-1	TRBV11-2	TGTGCCAGCAGCTTAACCCTCGGAGGCACTGAAGCTTTCTTT	CASSLTLGGTEAFF
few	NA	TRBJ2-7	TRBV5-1	TGCGCCAGCAGCCCGGTGGACCGGGACTCCTACGAGCAGTACTTC	CASSPVDRDSYEQYF
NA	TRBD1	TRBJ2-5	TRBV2	TGTGCCAGCAGTTCAGGGGGCGCAGAGACCCAGTACTTC	CASSSGGAETQYF
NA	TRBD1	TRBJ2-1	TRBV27	TGTGCCAGCAGTCCCACGAGGGGGCTTGGCAATGAGCAGTTCTTC	CASSPTRGLGNEQFF
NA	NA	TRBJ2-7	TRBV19	TGTGCCAGTAGCACAGGGCCTGAGCAGTACTTC	CASSTGPEQYF
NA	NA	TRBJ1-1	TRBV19	TGTGCCAGTAGTATAGACCCAACTTGGGGGGGAGCTGAAGCTTTCTTT	CASSIDPTWGGAEAFF
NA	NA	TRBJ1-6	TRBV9	TGTGCCAGCAGCGCCAACCCGGGGGAGGCTTCGGATTCACCCCTCCACTTT	CASSANPGEASDSPLHF